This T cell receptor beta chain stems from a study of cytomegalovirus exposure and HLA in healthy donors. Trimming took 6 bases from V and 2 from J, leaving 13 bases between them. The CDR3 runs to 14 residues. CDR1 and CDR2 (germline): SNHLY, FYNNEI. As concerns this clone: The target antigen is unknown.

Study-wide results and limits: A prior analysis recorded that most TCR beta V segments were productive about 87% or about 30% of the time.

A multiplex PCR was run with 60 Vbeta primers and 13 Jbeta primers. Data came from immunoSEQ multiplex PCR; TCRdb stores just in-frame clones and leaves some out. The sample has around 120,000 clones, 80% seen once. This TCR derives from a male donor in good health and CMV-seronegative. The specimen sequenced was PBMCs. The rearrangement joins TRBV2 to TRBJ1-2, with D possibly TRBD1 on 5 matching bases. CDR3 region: CASRGGARNYGYTF. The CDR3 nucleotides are TGTGCCAGCAGGGGCGGGGCCCGAAACTATGGCTACACCTTC.